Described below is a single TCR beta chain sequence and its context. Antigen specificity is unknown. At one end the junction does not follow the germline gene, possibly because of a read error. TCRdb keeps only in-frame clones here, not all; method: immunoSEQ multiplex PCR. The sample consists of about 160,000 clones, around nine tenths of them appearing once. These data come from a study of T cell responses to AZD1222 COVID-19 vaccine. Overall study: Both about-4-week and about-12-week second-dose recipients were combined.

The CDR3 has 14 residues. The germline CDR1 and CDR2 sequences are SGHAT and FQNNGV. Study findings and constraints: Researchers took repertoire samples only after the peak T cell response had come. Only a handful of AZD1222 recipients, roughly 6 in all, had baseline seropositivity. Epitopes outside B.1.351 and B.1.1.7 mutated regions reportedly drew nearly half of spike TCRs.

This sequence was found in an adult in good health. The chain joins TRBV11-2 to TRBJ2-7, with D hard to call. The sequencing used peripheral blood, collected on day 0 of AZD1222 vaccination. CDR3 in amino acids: CASSIDLLLGEQYF. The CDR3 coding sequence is TGTGCCAGCAGCATAGACTTGCTGCTTGGCGAGCAGTACTTC.